This T cell receptor beta chain was identified during a study of CD8+CD57+ T cells in acquired aplastic anemia. The patients chosen for sequencing had shown expansion of CD8+CD57+ cells (detected by flow cytometry). The CDR3 sequence is 12 residues long. V was shortened by 3 bases and J by 4 bases, with 9 bases between the two germline ends. From germline, CDR1 is DFQATT and CDR2 SNEGSKA (reference sequence). Researchers used genomic DNA as the template to profile TCR beta VDJ and CDR3. Each CDR3 protein is one row after TCRdb ran MiXCR on the reads. The data show over 150,000 distinct CDR3 sequences, more than 60% seen once.

The sample was sorted CD4+, CD8+, or CD8+CD57+ T cells (not recorded which) from PBMCs. This TCR came from a human donor with aplastic anemia. This sequence joins TRBV20-1 and TRBJ2-5; D ambiguous. The CDR3 nucleotides read TGCAGTGCTAGGGTCCCCGGAGAGACCCAGTACTTC. Translating it yields CSARVPGETQYF.